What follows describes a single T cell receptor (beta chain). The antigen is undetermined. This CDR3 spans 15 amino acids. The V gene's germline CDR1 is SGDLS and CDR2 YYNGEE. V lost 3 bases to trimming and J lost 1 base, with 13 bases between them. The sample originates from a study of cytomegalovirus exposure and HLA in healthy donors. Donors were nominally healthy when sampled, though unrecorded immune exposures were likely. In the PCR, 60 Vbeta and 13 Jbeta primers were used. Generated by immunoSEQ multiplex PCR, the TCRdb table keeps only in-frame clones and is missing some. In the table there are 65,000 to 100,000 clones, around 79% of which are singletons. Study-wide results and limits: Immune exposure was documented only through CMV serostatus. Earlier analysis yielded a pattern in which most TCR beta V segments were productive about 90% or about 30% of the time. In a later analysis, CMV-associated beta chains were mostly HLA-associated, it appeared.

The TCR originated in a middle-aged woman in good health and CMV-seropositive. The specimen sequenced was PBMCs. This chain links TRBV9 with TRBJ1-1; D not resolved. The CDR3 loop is CASSEGGRKNTEAFF. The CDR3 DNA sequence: TGTGCCAGCAGCGAAGGAGGGAGAAAGAACACTGAAGCTTTCTTT.